Following are 32 T cell receptor beta chains from one sample sequenced in a study of lung T cells in sarcoidosis with Löfgren's syndrome (dated by TCRdb to 2017 to 2019). The reads were generated on an Illumina MiSeq. TCRdb trimmed public reads at Q25 via fastp, called clones via MiXCR and kept in-frame beta chains. CDR3 protein sequences are deduplicated, and each keeps its most common genes and DNA. For this sample there are tens of thousands of distinct CDR3 sequences; 20% to 25% appear just once. The ten largest clones represent about 2% of the sample. The sample comprised CD4+ T cells from PBMCs. These receptors were taken from a human donor with sarcoidosis (Löfgren's syndrome or another form), or a control subject (not recorded which).

About this clonotype: One junction end does not reproduce the germline sequence, and a read error may be involved. The chain couples TRBV2 to TRBJ1-2; perhaps TRBD1 as D (6 bases). The CDR3 loop spans 14 amino acids. The germline CDR1 and CDR2 sequences are SNHLY and FYNNEI. The CDR3 protein is CVSSELNPRGPIYF. The CDR3, as DNA: TGTGTCAGCAGTGAACTAAATCCTCGGGGGCCCATTTACTTC.

As concerns this clonotype: A much larger clone lies a single base off, so this may be a read error. This chain connects TRBV11-3 to TRBJ2-1, with D perhaps TRBD1 or TRBD2 (5 bases each). Germline V gives CDR1 SGHNT, CDR2 YENEEA. The CDR3 contains 14 residues. DNA of the CDR3: TGTGCCAGCATCTTATTATCAGGGAGCAATGAGCAGTTCTTC. This encodes CASILLSGSNEQFF.

In its sample, this clonotype was seen many times. The chain is built from TRBV7-2 and TRBJ2-7, with 7 bases lining up with TRBD1. The V gene's germline CDR1 is SGHTA and CDR2 FQGNSA. There are 14 residues in the CDR3. Losses at the gene ends were 5 bases for V and 5 bases for J; bases not matched to a gene: 9. The CDR3 is CASSIGQEYHEQYF. Here the CDR3 DNA reads TGTGCCAGCAGCATCGGACAGGAATACCACGAGCAGTACTTC.

This clonotype was detected many times. V and J are TRBV4-2 and TRBJ2-1, with a possible D match to TRBD1 (6 bases). Trimming removed 0 bases at V and 3 bases at J, with 12 bases between. CDR1 and CDR2 from the germline V gene are LGHNA and YNFKEQ. The CDR3 contains 16 residues. DNA of the CDR3: TGTGCCAGCAGCCAAGATGGGCAGGGGAACTACAATGAGCAGTTCTTC. Its translation: CASSQDGQGNYNEQFF.

The V gene is TRBV18, the J gene TRBJ2-5; TRBD1 agrees at 9 bases. The CDR3 loop spans 14 amino acids. CDR1 and CDR2 from the germline V gene are KGHSH and LQKENI. J lost 7 bases, V lost 6 bases, and 9 bases had no gene match. In DNA, the CDR3 is TGTGCCAGCTCCCGGGACAGGGCGCCGGGGACCCAGTACTTC. It codes for CASSRDRAPGTQYF. The variable domain in full, completed from reference TRBV18 and TRBJ2-5, reads NAGVMQNPRHLVRRRGQEARLRCSPMKGHSHVYWYRQLPEEGLKFMVYLQKENIIDESGMPKERFSAEFPKEGPSILRIQQVVRGDSAAYFCASSRDRAPGTQYFGPGTRLLVL.

Ten or more counts support this clonotype. The chain employs TRBV27 and TRBJ2-1; TRBD2 matches at 12 bases. Germline V CDR1 and CDR2: MNHEY, SMNVEV (reference sequence). The CDR3 has 15 amino acids. J lost 6 bases, V lost 5 bases, and 5 bases had no gene match. The CDR3 reads CASSTRLAGANEQFF. In nucleotides, the CDR3 is TGTGCCAGCAGTACCCGACTAGCGGGAGCCAATGAGCAGTTCTTC.

Details on this clonotype: Since a much larger clone is just one base distant, this may be a read error. The rearrangement links TRBV28 to TRBJ2-7; 10 bases map to TRBD1. The CDR3 is 18 amino acids. CDR1 is MDHEN, CDR2 SYDVKM, per germline. This chain's CDR3 is CASRPSRTGGDRSYEQCF. The CDR3 region has the DNA TGTGCCAGCAGACCCTCCCGGACAGGGGGGGATAGGTCCTACGAGCAGTGCTTC. Variable domain in full (rest from reference TRBV28 and TRBJ2-7): DVKVTQSSRYLVKRTGEKVFLECVQDMDHENMFWYRQDPGLGLRLIYFSYDVKMKEKGDIPEGYSVSREKKERFSLILESASTNQTSMYLCASRPSRTGGDRSYEQCFGPGTRLTVT.

The chain links TRBV5-1 to TRBJ2-1; possible D gene TRBD2, 7 bases. Looked up from germline, CDR1 is SGHRS and CDR2 is YFSETQ. The V and J ends lost 4 bases and 8 bases respectively, with 13 bases between them. The CDR3 loop spans 13 amino acids. CDR3: CASSGGGVDEQFF. CDR3 sequence (DNA): TGCGCCAGCAGCGGCGGGGGCGTAGATGAGCAGTTCTTC.

This clonotype occurred many times. The V gene is TRBV25-1, the J gene TRBJ1-2; TRBD1 might be the D (5 bases). V was trimmed by 10 bases and J by 2 bases, leaving 11 bases between them. The CDR3 length is 12 residues. CDR1 is MGHDK, CDR2 SYGVNS, per germline. DNA of the CDR3: TGTGCCACCAAAGGGGAAAACTATGGCTACACCTTC. Protein product: CATKGENYGYTF.

On this clonotype itself: The junction shows a germline mismatch at one end, possibly a read error. V usage is TRBV6-1 and J usage is TRBJ2-5, with 12 bases matching TRBD1. The CDR3 totals 14 residues. The germline CDR1 and CDR2 sequences are MNHNS and SASEGT. In nucleotides, the CDR3 is TGTGCCATCAGTGGGACAGGGGGCATAGAGACCCAGTACTTC. It translates to CAISGTGGIETQYF.

Comment on this clonotype: A single base separates this from a much larger clone, so it may be a read error. The V call is TRBV28, the J call TRBJ2-5, with 9 nucleotides matching TRBD1. The CDR3 totals 15 residues. From germline, CDR1 is MDHEN and CDR2 SYDVKM. CDR3 in DNA: TGTGCCAGCAGGTGGGACAGGGTCACGCAAGAGGCCCAGTACTTC. It translates to CASRWDRVTQEAQYF. Filled out from reference TRBV28 and TRBJ2-5, the complete variable domain reads DVKVTQSSRYLVKRTGEKVFLECVQDMDHENMFWYRQDPGLGLRLIYFSYDVKMKEKGDIPEGYSVSREKKERFSLILESASTNQTSMYLCASRWDRVTQEAQYFGPGTRLLVL.

A word on this clonotype: This clone may be a read error of a much larger clone one base away. The chain carries TRBV14 and TRBJ2-1; D is unresolved. The CDR3 runs to 17 residues. The germline V gene encodes CDR1 SGHDN and CDR2 FVKESK. The CDR3 coding sequence is TGTGCCAGCAGCCAAGATTTCGGGCCGATATCCTACAATGAGCGGTTCTTC. Residues: CASSQDFGPISYNERFF.

Of note for this clonotype: With a much larger clone just one base away, this may be a read error. CDR3 amino acids: CASSFQNTRELFF. DNA of the CDR3: TGTGCCAGCAGTTTCCAGAACACCAGGGAGCTGTTTTTT. The chain links TRBV28 to TRBJ2-2, with D uncertain. CDR3 length equals 13 residues. Germline CDR1 MDHEN, CDR2 SYDVKM. Supplemented by reference TRBV28 and TRBJ2-2, the full variable domain reads DVKVTQSSRYLVKRTGEKVFLECVQDMDHENMFWYRQDPGLGLRLIYFSYDVKMKEKGDIPEGYSVSREKKERFSLILESASTNQTSMYLCASSFQNTRELFFGEGSRLTVL.

This clonotype was recorded a few times. It may be a read error: a sequence one base away is much more abundant. The DNA for the CDR3 is TGCAGTGCTAGAGATTCAGGGATTAGGAGCAGTCAGCCCCAGCATTTT. Translating gives CSARDSGIRSSQPQHF. The chain uses TRBV20-1 and TRBJ1-5; D is possibly TRBD1 (5 bases). Germline V CDR1 and CDR2: DFQATT, SNEGSKA (reference sequence). The length of the CDR3 is 16 residues.

This clonotype was counted between two and nine times. This chain uses TRBV14 with TRBJ2-7; the match to TRBD1 covers 7 bases. This CDR3 is 14 amino acids long. Per germline, CDR1 SGHDN and CDR2 FVKESK. V dropped 7 bases and J dropped 4; count of bases not matched to a gene: 10. The CDR3 bases are TGTGCCAGCAATCGACAGGGCAAACTGTACGAGCAGTACTTC. It translates to CASNRQGKLYEQYF.

This clonotype was seen many times. The chain uses TRBV20-1 and TRBJ2-3, with 8 bases identical to TRBD2. Germline V gene lookup returns CDR1 DFQATT and CDR2 SNEGSKA (reference sequence). The V gene end was trimmed by 1 base and the J gene end by 3 bases; junction bases not matched to a gene: 9. CDR3 length: 16 residues. The DNA for the CDR3 is TGCAGTGCTAGAGGGACGGCGGGAGGATTTACAGATACGCAGTATTTT. It yields the protein CSARGTAGGFTDTQYF.

This clonotype was counted a few times. The chain is built from TRBV5-1 and TRBJ1-2, with 7 bases identical to TRBD1. The junction had 10 bases not matched to a gene; V was cut back by 4 bases and J by 1 base. The CDR3 contains 16 residues. Looked up from germline, CDR1 is SGHRS and CDR2 is YFSETQ. The CDR3 nucleotides are TGCGCCAGCAGCGCCACAGGGGACTACCGTAACTATGGCTACACCTTC. Its translation is CASSATGDYRNYGYTF. Variable domain in full (rest from reference TRBV5-1 and TRBJ1-2): KAGVTQTPRYLIKTRGQQVTLSCSPISGHRSVSWYQQTPGQGLQFLFEYFSETQRNKGNFPGRFSGRQFSNSRSEMNVSTLELGDSALYLCASSATGDYRNYGYTFGSGTRLTVV.

The table lists this clonotype with a few counts. This sequence joins TRBV18 and TRBJ2-1, with D hard to call. Trimming cost V 4 bases and J 6 bases, with 7 bases left between them. The CDR3 extends over 12 amino acids. CDR1 and CDR2 from the germline V gene are KGHSH and LQKENI. The chain's CDR3 is CASSLVTNEQFF. The CDR3 region has the DNA TGTGCCAGCTCACTTGTGACCAATGAGCAGTTCTTC.

There are many counts of this clonotype. The chain recombines TRBV28 with TRBJ2-3, with D unclear. Trimming pared 3 bases from V and 2 bases from J, leaving 9 bases between. Germline V gene sequence: CDR1 MDHEN, CDR2 SYDVKM. The CDR3 is 14 amino acids. CDR3: CASSFGRYTDTQYF. The CDR3 nucleotides are TGTGCCAGCAGTTTCGGGCGGTACACAGATACGCAGTATTTT. The variable domain in full, completed from reference TRBV28 and TRBJ2-3, reads DVKVTQSSRYLVKRTGEKVFLECVQDMDHENMFWYRQDPGLGLRLIYFSYDVKMKEKGDIPEGYSVSREKKERFSLILESASTNQTSMYLCASSFGRYTDTQYFGPGTRLTVL.

The sample holds many counts of this clonotype. J is TRBJ2-7 and V is TRBV6-1; 7 bases align to TRBD1. After removal of 4 bases from V and 5 bases from J, the junction contained 8 bases not matched to a gene. This CDR3 has 14 amino acids. Germline values: CDR1 MNHNS, CDR2 SASEGT. The CDR3 spells CASSAPGGKNEQYF. Written as DNA, the CDR3 is TGTGCCAGCAGTGCGCCAGGGGGAAAGAACGAGCAGTACTTC.

The table lists this clonotype with many counts. This sequence joins TRBV2 and TRBJ2-7, with a weak D call TRBD2 (6 bases). Germline V gene data show CDR1 as SNHLY and CDR2 as FYNNEI. This CDR3 has 13 amino acids. The V end was cut by 7 bases, the J end by 3 bases, with 13 bases between. Here the CDR3 DNA reads TGTGCCAGCAACCGGGACTCCTACTACGAGCAGTACGTC. Its protein is CASNRDSYYEQYV.

The chain couples TRBV5-1 to TRBJ2-1; D is perhaps TRBD1 (6 bases). This CDR3 is built from 18 residues. In germline, CDR1 is SGHRS, CDR2 YFSETQ. Trimming shortened V by 2 bases and J by 0 bases, and 18 bases separated the two germline ends. CDR3 in amino acids: CASSFYREPPSSYNEQFF. Here the CDR3 DNA reads TGCGCCAGCAGCTTCTACAGGGAACCCCCGAGCTCCTACAATGAGCAGTTCTTC.

This rearrangement joins TRBV27 to TRBJ2-7; TRBD2 is a possible D gene (5 bases). Germline V gives CDR1 MNHEY, CDR2 SMNVEV (reference sequence). The CDR3 sequence is 13 residues long. CDR3 protein: CASRLPGGHEQYV. CDR3 DNA sequence: TGCGCCAGCAGACTACCCGGCGGGCACGAGCAGTACGTC.

The chain couples TRBV5-1 to TRBJ2-5; weak D call: TRBD1 (6 bases). Deletions cut 1 base from V and 5 bases from J, with 12 bases between. Looked up from germline, CDR1 is SGHRS and CDR2 is YFSETQ. CDR3 length equals 14 residues. CDR3 region: CASSLTGPQETQYF. The CDR3 nucleotides are TGCGCCAGCAGCTTGACAGGGCCCCAGGAGACCCAGTACTTC. The full variable domain, completed using reference TRBV5-1 and TRBJ2-5, is KAGVTQTPRYLIKTRGQQVTLSCSPISGHRSVSWYQQTPGQGLQFLFEYFSETQRNKGNFPGRFSGRQFSNSRSEMNVSTLELGDSALYLCASSLTGPQETQYFGPGTRLLVL.

This clonotype was detected ten times or more. This chain connects TRBV19 to TRBJ2-1, with 11 nucleotides matching TRBD2. With 3 bases clipped from V and 9 bases from J, the junction kept 4 bases outside the gene matches. CDR3 size: 14 residues. Germline V lookup: CDR1 LNHDA, CDR2 SQIVND (reference sequence). The CDR3 DNA is TGTGCCAGTAGTATGCCACTAGCGGGAGTTGAGCAGTTCTTC. Translating gives CASSMPLAGVEQFF.

A single count supports this clonotype. Here the CDR3 omits its conserved ending phenylalanine or tryptophan, so a read error is the likely source. No DNA is shown, since the ends of the CDR3 on it are uncertain; the CDR3 is the one TCRdb lists. The chain employs TRBV6-5 and TRBJ2-1. The germline V gene encodes CDR1 MNHEY and CDR2 SVGAGI. Counting both end residues, the CDR3 totals 13 amino acids. This CDR3 is CASRAAAYNERFL.

Of note for this clonotype: Since a much larger clone is just one base distant, this may be a read error. The rearrangement links TRBV20-1 to TRBJ2-1, with a possible D match to TRBD2 (6 bases). Per germline, CDR1 DFQATT and CDR2 SNEGSKA (reference sequence). This CDR3 spans 14 amino acids. CDR3: CSARLAGPYKEQFF. CDR3 coding DNA: TGCAGTGCTAGACTGGCGGGACCTTACAAAGAGCAGTTCTTC.

This clonotype has just a few counts. This chain joins TRBV11-3 and TRBJ2-1, with 10 bases aligning to TRBD2. Germline assignment: CDR1 SGHNT and CDR2 YENEEA. The V segment lost 5 bases and the J segment 1 base; nucleotides outside the gene matches: 2. The CDR3 spans 15 residues. The CDR3 reads CASSPGLASYNEQFF. CDR3 sequence (DNA): TGTGCCAGCAGCCCGGGACTAGCGTCCTACAATGAGCAGTTCTTC.

Ten or more counts support this clonotype. V gene TRBV4-1 combines with J gene TRBJ2-3; 9 nucleotides line up with TRBD2. CDR1 and CDR2 (germline): MGHRA, YSYEKL. Trimming at V came to 0 bases and at J to 0 bases, leaving 13 bases not matched to a gene. The CDR3 extends over 20 amino acids. Written as DNA, the CDR3 is TGCGCCAGCAGCCAAGATTCCGCGGGCGGCCTAGCGGGGAGCACAGATACGCAGTATTTT. Residues: CASSQDSAGGLAGSTDTQYF.

In the case of this clonotype: The junction departs from germline at one end; a sequencing error may be responsible. The chain joins TRBV3-1 to TRBJ2-7; D call uncertain. The CDR3 consists of 13 residues. Germline-derived CDR1 and CDR2 are LGHDT and YNNKEL (reference sequence). CDR3 region: CASSSRITYKQYF. In DNA, the CDR3 is TGTGCCAGCAGTTCCAGGATAACCTACAAGCAGTACTTC.

This clonotype showed up just a few times. V is TRBV30 and J is TRBJ2-6, with a possible D match to TRBD2 (5 bases). Trimming pared 8 bases from V and 0 bases from J, leaving 8 bases between. Germline assignment: CDR1 GTSNPN and CDR2 SVGIG (reference sequence). The CDR3 loop spans 13 amino acids. The DNA for the CDR3 is TGTGCCCGGACTTTCTCTGGGGCCAACGTCCTGACTTTC. It codes for CARTFSGANVLTF.

Ten or more counts support this clonotype. The V gene is TRBV28, the J gene TRBJ2-5; 8 bases map to TRBD1. The CDR3 runs 14 residues. V shed 8 bases, J shed 1 base, and the junction held 6 bases outside the gene matches. Germline-derived CDR1 and CDR2 are MDHEN and SYDVKM. The CDR3 DNA follows: TGTGCCAGCGGGCGAGGGACAGGCCAAGAGACCCAGTACTTC. It is translated as CASGRGTGQETQYF.